This section outlines one T cell receptor beta chain sequence together with its context. V was clipped by 2 bases and J by 7 bases; unmatched bases: 10. Germline V gene sequence: CDR1 KGHSH, CDR2 LQKENI. The CDR3 consists of 16 residues. Original handling: Estimation of nucleated cell counts relied on the amplification of reference gene primers. Sequencing used immunoSEQ multiplex PCR; TCRdb keeps in-frame clones, though not all of them. V and J calls and clone size follow that table, whereas D and trimming were derived from the DNA. The sample consists of 45,000 to 65,000 clones, approximately 90% of them appearing once. This entry comes from a study of blood T cell repertoires in COVID-19. About the study: The origin of the acute and convalescent COVID-19 samples was the United States, Italy and Spain. T cells, B-cell-depleted T cells, or PBMCs provided the cDNA or gDNA that served as material.

This chain connects TRBV18 to TRBJ2-3; 9 positions agree with TRBD2. Material for sequencing was peripheral blood. This TCR came from a human donor in a cohort sampled during active COVID-19. CDR3 coding DNA: TGTGCCAGCTCACCAGTGGTAGCGGGGGACTCTAATACGCAGTATTTT. Its protein product is CASSPVVAGDSNTQYF.